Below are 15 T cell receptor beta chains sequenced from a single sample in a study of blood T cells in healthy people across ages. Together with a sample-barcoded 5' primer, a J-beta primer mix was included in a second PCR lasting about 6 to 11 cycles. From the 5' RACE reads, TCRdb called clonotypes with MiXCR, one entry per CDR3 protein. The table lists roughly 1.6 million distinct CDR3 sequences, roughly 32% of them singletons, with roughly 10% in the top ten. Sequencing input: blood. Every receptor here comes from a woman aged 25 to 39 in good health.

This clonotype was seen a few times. This chain's CDR3 is CASSNSGGAWNEQFF. The CDR3 DNA reads as TGTGCCAGCAGCAATAGCGGGGGGGCTTGGAATGAGCAGTTCTTC. The chain recombines TRBV7-9 with TRBJ2-1, with 11 bases lining up with TRBD2. V trimming: 5 bases; J trimming: 7 bases; junction bases outside the gene matches: 7. The CDR3 runs to 15 residues. Germline CDR1 and CDR2: SEHNR and FQNEAQ (reference sequence).

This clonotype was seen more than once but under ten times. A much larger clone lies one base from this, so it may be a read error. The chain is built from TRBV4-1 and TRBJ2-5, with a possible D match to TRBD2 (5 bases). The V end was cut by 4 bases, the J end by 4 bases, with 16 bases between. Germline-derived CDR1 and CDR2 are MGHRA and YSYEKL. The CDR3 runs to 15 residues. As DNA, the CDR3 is TGCGCCAGCAGCCCGACGATTTTAGCGACAGAGACCCAGTACTTC. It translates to CASSPTILATETQYF.

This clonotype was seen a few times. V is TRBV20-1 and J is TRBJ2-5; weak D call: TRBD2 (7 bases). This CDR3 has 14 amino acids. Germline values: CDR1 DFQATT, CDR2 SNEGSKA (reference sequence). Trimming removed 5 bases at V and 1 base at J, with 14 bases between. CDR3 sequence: CSAGGRERQETQYF. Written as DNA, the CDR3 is TGCAGTGCTGGGGGGCGGGAGCGCCAAGAGACCCAGTACTTC.

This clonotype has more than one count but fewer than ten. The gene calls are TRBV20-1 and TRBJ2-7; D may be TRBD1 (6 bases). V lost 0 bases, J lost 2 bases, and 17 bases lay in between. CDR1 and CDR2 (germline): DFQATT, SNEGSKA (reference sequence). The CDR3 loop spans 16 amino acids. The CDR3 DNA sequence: TGCAGTGCTAGAGATGTGTGGAGTCAGGGGACCTACGAGCAGTACTTC. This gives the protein CSARDVWSQGTYEQYF.

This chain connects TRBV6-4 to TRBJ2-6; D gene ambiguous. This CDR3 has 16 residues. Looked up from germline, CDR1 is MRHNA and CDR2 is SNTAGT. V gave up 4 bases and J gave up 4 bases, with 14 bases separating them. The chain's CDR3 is CASSAGSSSGANVLTF. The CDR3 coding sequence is TGTGCCAGCAGTGCCGGTAGCTCCTCCGGGGCCAACGTCCTGACTTTC.

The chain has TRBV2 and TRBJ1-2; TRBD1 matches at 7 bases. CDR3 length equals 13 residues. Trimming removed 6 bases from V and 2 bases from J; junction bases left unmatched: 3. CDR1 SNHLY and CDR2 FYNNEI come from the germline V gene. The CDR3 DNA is TGTGCCAGCAGGGGGACAGTCAACTATGGCTACACCTTC. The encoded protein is CASRGTVNYGYTF.

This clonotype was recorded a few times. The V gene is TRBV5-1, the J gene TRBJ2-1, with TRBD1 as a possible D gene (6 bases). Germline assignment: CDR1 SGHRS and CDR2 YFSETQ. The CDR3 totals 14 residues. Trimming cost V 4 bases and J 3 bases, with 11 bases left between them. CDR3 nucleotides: TGCGCCAGCAGCCCGGACAGTAACTACAATGAGCAGTTCTTC. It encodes CASSPDSNYNEQFF.

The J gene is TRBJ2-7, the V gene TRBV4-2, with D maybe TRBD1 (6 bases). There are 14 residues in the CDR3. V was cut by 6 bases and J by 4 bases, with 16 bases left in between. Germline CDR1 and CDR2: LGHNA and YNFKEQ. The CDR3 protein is CASRAGAPEYEQYF. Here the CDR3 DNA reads TGTGCCAGCAGGGCAGGGGCTCCTGAATACGAGCAGTACTTC.

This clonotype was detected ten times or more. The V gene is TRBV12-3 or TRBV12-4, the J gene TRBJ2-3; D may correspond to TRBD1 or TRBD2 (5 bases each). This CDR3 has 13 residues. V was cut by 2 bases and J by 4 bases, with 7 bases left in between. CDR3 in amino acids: CASSLRGPDTQYF. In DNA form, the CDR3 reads TGTGCCAGCAGTTTAAGGGGACCAGATACGCAGTATTTT.

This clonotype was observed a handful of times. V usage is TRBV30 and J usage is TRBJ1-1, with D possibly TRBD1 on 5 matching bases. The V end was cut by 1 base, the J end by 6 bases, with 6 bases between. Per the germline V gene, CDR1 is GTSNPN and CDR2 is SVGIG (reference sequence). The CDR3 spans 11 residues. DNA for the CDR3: TGTGCCTGGAGTGCGGGGGCTGAAGCTTTCTTT. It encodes CAWSAGAEAFF.

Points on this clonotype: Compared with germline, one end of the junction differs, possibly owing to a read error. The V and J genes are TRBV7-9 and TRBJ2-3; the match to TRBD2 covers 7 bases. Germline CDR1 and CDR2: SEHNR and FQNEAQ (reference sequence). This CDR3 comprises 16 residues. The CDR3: CVSSLVTGGGTDAQYF. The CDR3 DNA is TGTGTCAGCAGCTTAGTTACGGGAGGCGGCACAGATGCGCAGTATTTT. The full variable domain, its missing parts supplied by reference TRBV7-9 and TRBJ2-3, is DTGVSQNPRHKITKRGQNVTFRCDPISEHNRLYWYRQTLGQGPEFLTYFQNEAQLEKSRLLSDRFSAERPKGSFSTLEIQRTEQGDSAMYLCVSSLVTGGGTDAQYFGPGTRLTVL.

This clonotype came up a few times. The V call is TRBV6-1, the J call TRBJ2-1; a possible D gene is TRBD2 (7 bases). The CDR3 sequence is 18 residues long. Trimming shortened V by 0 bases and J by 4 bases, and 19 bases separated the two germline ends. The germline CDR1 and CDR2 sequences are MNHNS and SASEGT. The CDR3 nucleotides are TGTGCCAGCAGTGAAGCCGGATCGTTTGGGAGGGGGTACAATGAGCAGTTCTTC. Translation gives CASSEAGSFGRGYNEQFF.

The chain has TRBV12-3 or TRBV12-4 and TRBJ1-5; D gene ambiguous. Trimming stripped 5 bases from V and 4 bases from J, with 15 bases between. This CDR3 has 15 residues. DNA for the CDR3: TGTGCCAGCAGTCCAGGACGGAAACCTAATCAGCCCCAGCATTTT. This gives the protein CASSPGRKPNQPQHF.

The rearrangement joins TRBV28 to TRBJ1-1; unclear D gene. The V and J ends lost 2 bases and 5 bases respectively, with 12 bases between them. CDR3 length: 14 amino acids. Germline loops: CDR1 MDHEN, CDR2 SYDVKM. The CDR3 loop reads CASSLKGSATEAFF. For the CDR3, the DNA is TGTGCCAGCAGTTTAAAGGGTTCCGCGACTGAAGCTTTCTTT. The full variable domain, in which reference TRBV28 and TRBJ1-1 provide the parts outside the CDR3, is DVKVTQSSRYLVKRTGEKVFLECVQDMDHENMFWYRQDPGLGLRLIYFSYDVKMKEKGDIPEGYSVSREKKERFSLILESASTNQTSMYLCASSLKGSATEAFFGQGTRLTVV.

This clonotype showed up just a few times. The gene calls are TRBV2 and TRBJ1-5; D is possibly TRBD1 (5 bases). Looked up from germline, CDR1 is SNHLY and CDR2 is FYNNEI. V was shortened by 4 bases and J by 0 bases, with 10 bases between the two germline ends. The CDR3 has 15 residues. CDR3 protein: CASSGVQASNQPQHF. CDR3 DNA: TGTGCCAGCAGTGGGGTACAGGCTAGCAATCAGCCCCAGCATTTT.